The 24 T cell receptor beta chains listed next were all sequenced from one sample in a study of cytomegalovirus exposure and HLA in healthy donors. The primer mix had 60 Vbeta and 13 Jbeta primers. Libraries were prepared by immunoSEQ multiplex PCR; TCRdb keeps only in-frame clonotypes and omits some of them. The sample records some 170,000 clones, around 64% being singletons. Specimen: PBMCs. The source is a woman aged 25-40 years in good health and CMV-seronegative.

This chain links TRBV27 with TRBJ2-5; D perhaps matches TRBD2 (5 bases). Germline values: CDR1 MNHEY, CDR2 SMNVEV (reference sequence). V was shortened by 3 bases and J by 2 bases, with 13 bases between the two germline ends. The CDR3 loop spans 15 amino acids. The DNA of the CDR3 is TGTGCCAGCAGTTTCCGTGCGCTAGCTCAAGAGACCCAGTACTTC. Residues: CASSFRALAQETQYF.

The chain couples TRBV5-1 to TRBJ2-1; tentative D call: TRBD2 (5 bases). Germline V lookup: CDR1 SGHRS, CDR2 YFSETQ. V lost 3 bases and J 3 bases, leaving 10 bases between the germline ends. The CDR3 has 14 residues. In nucleotides, the CDR3 is TGCGCCAGCAGCTGGACCGGGATCTACAATGAGCAGTTCTTC. Translating it yields CASSWTGIYNEQFF.

This chain links TRBV7-6 with TRBJ2-7; D might be TRBD1 (5 bases). Looked up from germline, CDR1 is SGHVS and CDR2 is FNYEAQ. V was trimmed by 5 bases and J by 3 bases, leaving 11 bases between them. The CDR3 runs to 13 residues. Here the CDR3 reads CASSPGINYEQYF. CDR3 nucleotide sequence: TGTGCCAGCAGCCCAGGGATAAACTACGAGCAGTACTTC. The full variable domain, with the rest looked up from reference TRBV7-6 and TRBJ2-7, is GAGVSQSPRYKVTKRGQDVALRCDPISGHVSLYWYRQALGQGPEFLTYFNYEAQQDKSGLPNDRFSAERPEGSISTLTIQRTEQRDSAMYRCASSPGINYEQYFGPGTRLTVT.

This chain joins TRBV11-1 and TRBJ1-4; no definite D call. V was clipped by 4 bases and J by 4 bases, with 7 bases between them. This CDR3 is built from 13 residues. In germline, CDR1 is SGHAT, CDR2 FQDESV (reference sequence). The CDR3 here is CASSYKSNEKLFF. CDR3 DNA sequence: TGTGCCAGCAGCTATAAGAGTAATGAAAAACTGTTTTTT. Drawing the rest from reference TRBV11-1 and TRBJ1-4, the complete variable domain is EAEVAQSPRYKITEKSQAVAFWCDPISGHATLYWYRQILGQGPELLVQFQDESVVDDSQLPKDRFSAERLKGVDSTLKIQPAELGDSAMYLCASSYKSNEKLFFGSGTQLSVL.

The V gene is TRBV2, the J gene TRBJ1-5; 8 bases fit TRBD1. With V trimmed by 4 bases and J by 9 bases, 14 bases remained unmatched. Per the germline V gene, CDR1 is SNHLY and CDR2 is FYNNEI. This CDR3 has 16 residues. The CDR3 nucleotides are TGTGCCAGCAGTGGGACAGGGCCTGGGGTTGAAACGCCCCAGCATTTT. This sequence encodes CASSGTGPGVETPQHF. Full variable domain (missing parts from reference TRBV2 and TRBJ1-5): EPEVTQTPSHQVTQMGQEVILRCVPISNHLYFYWYRQILGQKVEFLVSFYNNEISEKSEIFDDQFSVERPDGSNFTLKIRSTKLEDSAMYFCASSGTGPGVETPQHFGDGTRLSIL.

The V call is TRBV12-5, the J call TRBJ2-1, with 10 bases that match TRBD2. V lost 1 base and J lost 4; bases outside the gene matches: 4. The CDR3 runs to 16 residues. The germline CDR1 and CDR2 sequences are LGHNT and FRNRAP. This chain's CDR3 is CASGLASGSRYNEQFF. As DNA, the CDR3 is TGTGCTAGTGGTTTGGCTAGCGGGAGCCGTTACAATGAGCAGTTCTTC.

The V gene is TRBV9, the J gene TRBJ1-1, with D tentatively TRBD1 (6 bases). From germline, CDR1 is SGDLS and CDR2 YYNGEE. V lost 0 bases, J lost 6 bases, and 18 bases lay in between. CDR3 length equals 16 residues. This CDR3 reads CASSVEVGQGTSEAFF. DNA of the CDR3: TGTGCCAGCAGCGTAGAGGTTGGGCAGGGGACGTCTGAAGCTTTCTTT.

The chain links TRBV7-3 to TRBJ2-1; the match to TRBD2 covers 11 bases. The CDR3 length is 15 residues. The V segment lost 5 bases and the J segment 8 bases; nucleotides outside the gene matches: 8. Germline V lookup: CDR1 SGHTA, CDR2 FQGTGA. As DNA, the CDR3 is TGTGCCAGCAGCCAACTAGCGGGAGAATACTATGAGCAGTTCTTC. The encoded protein is CASSQLAGEYYEQFF.

The V and J genes are TRBV5-4 and TRBJ2-5, with 7 bases aligning to TRBD1. The V segment lost 3 bases and the J segment 7 bases; nucleotides outside the gene matches: 15. The CDR3 has 16 amino acids. Germline CDR1 is SGHNT and CDR2 is YYREEE (reference sequence). The CDR3 nucleotides read TGTGCCAGCAGCTCTAGCCGGTTACAGGGGTTGGGGACCCAGTACTTC. Protein sequence: CASSSSRLQGLGTQYF.

J is TRBJ1-5 and V is TRBV28, with D uncertain. CDR3 size: 12 residues. Trimming removed 3 bases at V and 7 bases at J, with 7 bases between. Germline CDR1 is MDHEN and CDR2 is SYDVKM. The CDR3 protein is CASSLAGQPQHF. The CDR3 DNA reads TGTGCCAGCAGTTTGGCGGGCCAGCCCCAGCATTTT.

The chain links TRBV2 to TRBJ1-6; D unresolved. This CDR3 is built from 14 residues. Germline lookup yields CDR1 SNHLY and CDR2 FYNNEI. Trimming stripped 6 bases from V and 9 bases from J, with 15 bases between. CDR3 amino acids: CASRPTSEGSPLHF. In DNA form, the CDR3 reads TGTGCCAGCAGGCCTACAAGTGAGGGTTCACCCCTCCACTTT.

The chain carries TRBV27 and TRBJ2-3; possible D gene TRBD2, 6 bases. The CDR3 length is 15 residues. V was cut by 1 base and J by 0 bases, with 8 bases left in between. Germline assignment: CDR1 MNHEY and CDR2 SMNVEV (reference sequence). DNA for the CDR3: TGTGCCAGCAGTTTATGGGGGGTTAGCACAGATACGCAGTATTTT. As protein: CASSLWGVSTDTQYF.

The chain recombines TRBV7-2 with TRBJ1-4, with TRBD1 identical over 12 bases. The CDR3 contains 15 residues. Germline loops: CDR1 SGHTA, CDR2 FQGNSA. V lost 4 bases and J lost 3; bases outside the gene matches: 0. The CDR3 region is CASSWDRGPNEKLFF. The CDR3 nucleotides are TGTGCCAGCAGCTGGGACAGGGGGCCTAATGAAAAACTGTTTTTT.

The V gene is TRBV4-2, the J gene TRBJ2-5, with 7 bases identical to TRBD1. V was clipped by 5 bases and J by 2 bases; unmatched bases: 8. The germline gives CDR1 LGHNA, CDR2 YNFKEQ. The CDR3 runs 15 residues. The CDR3 sequence: CASSSNSGQQETQYF. CDR3 sequence (DNA): TGTGCCAGCAGCTCCAATTCGGGACAGCAAGAGACCCAGTACTTC.

The chain has TRBV11-3 and TRBJ2-4; D may be TRBD1 (6 bases). Germline V gene sequence: CDR1 SGHNT, CDR2 YENEEA. The length of the CDR3 is 14 residues. Trimming stripped 3 bases from V and 8 bases from J, with 14 bases between. The DNA for the CDR3 is TGTGCCAGCAGCTTGCGTGGTGAGGGGGACATTCAGTACTTC. Protein: CASSLRGEGDIQYF.

The chain has TRBV27 and TRBJ2-7; TRBD2 might be the D (7 bases). Trimming stripped 3 bases from V and 4 bases from J, with 13 bases between. This CDR3 comprises 14 residues. Per germline, CDR1 MNHEY and CDR2 SMNVEV (reference sequence). CDR3: CASSFKGEGYEQYF. Here the CDR3 DNA reads TGTGCCAGCAGTTTTAAGGGGGAGGGATACGAGCAGTACTTC.

This clone has more than one count but fewer than ten. The chain combines TRBV9 with TRBJ2-2; D not resolved. The germline V gene encodes CDR1 SGDLS and CDR2 YYNGEE. V was clipped by 5 bases and J by 2 bases, with 4 bases between them. There are 12 residues in the CDR3. The CDR3 loop is CASRANTGELFF. CDR3 DNA: TGTGCCAGCAGAGCTAACACCGGGGAGCTGTTTTTT.

The chain combines TRBV28 with TRBJ1-2; D is undetermined. V was clipped by 5 bases and J by 2 bases, with 18 bases between them. The CDR3 has 16 residues. From germline, CDR1 is MDHEN and CDR2 SYDVKM. The CDR3 nucleotides read TGTGCCAGCAGTCGACCGTTACCAAGGGAGAACTATGGCTACACCTTC. Its translation is CASSRPLPRENYGYTF.

This chain joins TRBV13 and TRBJ2-7; no firm D call. Per the germline V gene, CDR1 is PRHDT and CDR2 is FYEKMQ (reference sequence). CDR3 length: 12 residues. Between the trimmed V and J ends, which lost 2 bases and 4 bases, there was a span of 6 bases. The CDR3 nucleotides are TGTGCCAGCAGCTTATCAGATTACGAGCAGTACTTC. It codes for CASSLSDYEQYF.

This clone was recorded only once. The chain couples TRBV7-9 to TRBJ2-1, with D tentatively TRBD2 (7 bases). Trimming pared 3 bases from V and 8 bases from J, leaving 14 bases between. The CDR3 length is 14 residues. Germline V gene sequence: CDR1 SEHNR, CDR2 FQNEAQ (reference sequence). This CDR3 reads CASSFLAGADEQFF. The DNA of the CDR3 is TGTGCCAGCAGCTTCCTGGCGGGGGCGGATGAGCAGTTCTTC.

In this sample, this clone turned up a few times. The genes are TRBV6-1 and TRBJ1-3, with a tentative D call TRBD1 (6 bases). Trimming took 2 bases from V and 4 from J, leaving 15 bases between them. This CDR3 has 16 residues. From germline, CDR1 is MNHNS and CDR2 SASEGT. As DNA, the CDR3 is TGTGCCAGCAGTGAATATCTGGGGGCTAGAGGAAACACCATATATTTT. Protein product: CASSEYLGARGNTIYF.

The rearrangement links TRBV19 to TRBJ1-1; 7 bases match TRBD1. Germline V gives CDR1 LNHDA, CDR2 SQIVND (reference sequence). The CDR3 has 17 residues. V was pared by 3 bases and J by 4 bases, with 14 bases of the junction left unmatched. The CDR3 nucleotides are TGTGCCAGTAGTATGCCCCCGGACAGGATGAGTAGCACTGAAGCTTTCTTT. It specifies CASSMPPDRMSSTEAFF. The variable domain in full, completed from reference TRBV19 and TRBJ1-1, reads DGGITQSPKYLFRKEGQNVTLSCEQNLNHDAMYWYRQDPGQGLRLIYYSQIVNDFQKGDIAEGYSVSREKKESFPLTVTSAQKNPTAFYLCASSMPPDRMSSTEAFFGQGTRLTVV.

The V and J genes are TRBV11-2 and TRBJ2-2; 7 nucleotides line up with TRBD2. V was clipped by 7 bases and J by 3 bases; unmatched bases: 11. The CDR3 spans 16 residues. Germline assignment: CDR1 SGHAT and CDR2 FQNNGV. The DNA for the CDR3 is TGTGCCAGCACCCGTGGTGGGGGAGGGGACACCGGGGAGCTGTTTTTT. Its translation is CASTRGGGGDTGELFF.

The chain couples TRBV13 to TRBJ2-2; the match to TRBD1 covers 7 bases. The CDR3 length is 14 residues. Per germline, CDR1 PRHDT and CDR2 FYEKMQ (reference sequence). V was clipped by 1 base and J by 6 bases; unmatched bases: 2. The DNA of the CDR3 is TGTGCCAGCAGCTTAGAGCAGGGGGCCGGGGAGCTGTTTTTT. Its translation is CASSLEQGAGELFF.